Given below is one T cell receptor (beta chain) in context. No cognate antigen has been identified for it. No per-base quality is available; no much larger clone lies one base away. TCRbeta CDR3 regions were amplified from genomic DNA by means of the immunoSEQ Assay, a bias-controlled multiplex PCR. The authors' pipeline ran thus. The number of nucleated cells in each sample was estimated by amplification of reference gene primers within the assay. To quantify the absolute abundance of each unique TCRbeta CDR3 rearrangement, sequence reads were collapsed and filtered. For each sample, productive Simpson clonality was calculated by taking the square root of Simpson's diversity index across productive rearrangements. The table was pulled from immuneACCESS by TCRdb, which kept in-frame rearrangements only. Such tables lose some clones; where checked, under half of the loss comes from unresolved V genes, and the rest has no known cause. That table supplies the V and J calls and clone size; D and trimming were determined from the DNA. The sample has about 240,000 clones on record, approximately 80% of them singletons. Of the sample, approximately 6.3% is held by the ten largest clones.

The sample belongs to a study of blood T cell repertoires in COVID-19 (dated by TCRdb to 2018 to 2021). Notes on the research overall: Collaborator samples came from the United States, Italy and Spain and covered acute and convalescent phases of COVID-19. The prospective study material was composed of cDNA or gDNA derived from T cells, B-cell-depleted T cells, or PBMCs. Subjects who had been exposed to COVID-19, were actively infected with it, or had recovered from it provided the deeply sampled blood TCRbeta repertoires that made up the dataset. A freely available public database, intended as a resource for researchers studying the immune response to SARS-CoV-2, is where the repertoires were released. Samples came from the ongoing ImmuneRACE study (first 160 participants) plus 1,254 subjects from 6 global collaborators. Nearly every sample came with metadata listing a de-identified subject ID, COVID-19 status, age in years and sex. HLA class I and class II types, where available, came from metadata supplied by the sample provider rather than from assay-based typing. What the work shows at the level of the full study, not this receptor alone: Clinical and demographic metadata were provided uncurated, with the amount varying by source and participant.

Taken from the germline V gene, the CDR1 and CDR2 loops are SGHRS and YFSETQ. V loses 3 bases, J loses 5 bases, and the germline ends lie 11 bases apart. Inclusive of the bounding cysteine and phenylalanine, the CDR3 is 13 residues long. Only CDR3 DNA is held: 39 bases, read in frame from base 1. Each collaborating institution followed its own protocols to collect whole blood in K2EDTA tubes. For TCRbeta analysis, collaborators shipped samples as frozen whole blood, isolated PBMCs, or DNA extracted from either of those sample types. The sequence was collected from a woman aged 55-75 years with active or convalescent COVID-19. The chain is assembled from TRBV5-1 and TRBJ2-5; the D gene is possibly TRBD1, with 5 bases matching. The sequenced material came from peripheral blood. CDR3 region: CASSYQGGETQYF. Here is the DNA: TGCGCCAGCAGCTATCAGGGTGGTGAGACCCAGTACTTC.